This record covers a single T cell receptor beta chain. The entry originates in a study of glioma-infiltrating T cells after dendritic cell vaccination. Study summary: Dendritic cells derived from monocytes and pulsed with autologous tumor lysate formed the vaccine. Dendritic cell vaccine was injected intradermally three times, biweekly.

The table came from immunoSEQ multiplex PCR; TCRdb's copy has only in-frame clones and leaves some out. The sample yields approximately 82,000 clones, 70% to 90% seen once. The receptor was derived from a human donor with glioblastoma. Source: blood, taken before dendritic cell vaccination.

The CDR3 DNA reads TGTGCCAGCAGCTCCGGTTACTCTGGGGCCAACGTCCTGACTTTC. Translation: CASSSGYSGANVLTF. The chain joins TRBV5-4 to TRBJ2-6; D call uncertain. Trimming removed 3 bases from V and 0 bases from J, with 7 bases in between. This CDR3 region has 15 residues. Germline V gives CDR1 SGHNT, CDR2 YYREEE (reference sequence).